This T cell receptor (beta chain) was recovered during a study of OX40 agonist ivuxolimab in advanced cancers. Study information: The group had a mean age of around 60 years, ranged from 23 to 79, and was roughly 80% male. Checkpoint inhibitors had been given previously to over 30% of patients.

The ends were cut back, 0 bases at V and 4 bases at J, with 6 bases in the middle. The CDR3 is 13 amino acids. Looked up from germline, CDR1 is SGHTA and CDR2 is FQGNSA. Autoimmune disease history or systemic immunosuppression led to patient exclusion. Assay: immunoSEQ multiplex PCR; the TCRdb copy retains only in-frame clones and omits some. The data hold roughly 70,000 clones, with approximately 82% observed a single time. Sequencing was performed on CD4+ or CD8+ T cells sorted from blood, taken in a trial of the OX40 agonist ivuxolimab. The clonotype originates from an adult with an advanced solid tumor such as melanoma, head and neck, liver or kidney cancer. This chain uses TRBV7-2 with TRBJ1-1; D not resolved. The CDR3 sequence is CASSLALATEAFF. The CDR3 coding sequence is TGTGCCAGCAGCTTAGCGCTGGCCACTGAAGCTTTCTTT.